The 23 T cell receptor beta chains in this list originate from one sample, sequenced in a study of graft-versus-host responses after intestinal transplantation. Assay: immunoSEQ multiplex PCR; the TCRdb copy retains only in-frame clones and omits some. Among just over 20,000 clones listed, over 40% were seen once. Investigators plated 200,000 CFSE-labeled responder cells together with 200,000 irradiated stimulator cells labeled with violet dye. The sample consisted of alloreactive CD8+ T cells from a mixed lymphocyte reaction culture, taken before intestinal transplant. Subset: CFSE-low proliferating T cells sorted from approximately six-day pre-transplant mixed lymphocyte reaction (GvH or HvG direction). The receptor set was obtained from a human patient who received an intestinal transplant.

This clone was found a few times. The rearrangement links TRBV7-8 to TRBJ2-5; 9 bases match TRBD1. The CDR3 has 13 residues. V dropped 5 bases and J dropped 5; count of bases not matched to a gene: 3. The germline V gene encodes CDR1 SGHVS and CDR2 FQNEAQ. The CDR3 sequence: CASSQGQGETQYF. The DNA of the CDR3 is TGTGCCAGCAGCCAAGGACAGGGGGAGACCCAGTACTTC.

The table lists this clone with a few counts. This chain links TRBV25-1 with TRBJ1-4; the D gene is possibly TRBD1 (6 bases). The CDR3 spans 15 residues. V dropped 0 bases and J dropped 14 bases, with 19 bases sitting between them. Germline CDR1 MGHDK, CDR2 SYGVNS. This CDR3 reads CASSEYDGPGGRLFF. CDR3 coding DNA: TGTGCCAGCAGTGAATACGATGGGCCGGGGGGGCGGCTGTTTTTT.

This clone appeared once. This chain uses TRBV28 with TRBJ2-7; 7 bases agree with TRBD1. The trim removed 8 bases at V and 0 bases at J, leaving 4 bases unmatched. CDR1 and CDR2 from the germline V gene are MDHEN and SYDVKM. CDR3 size: 13 residues. The CDR3 spells CASGDSVSYEQYF. The CDR3 nucleotides are TGTGCCAGCGGGGACAGCGTCTCCTACGAGCAGTACTTC.

V is TRBV5-6 and J is TRBJ2-2; D is uncertain. Between the trimmed V and J ends, which lost 4 bases and 2 bases, there was a span of 9 bases. The germline V gene has CDR1 SGHDT and CDR2 YYEEEE. The CDR3 loop spans 14 amino acids. The CDR3 sequence: CASSPGPNTGELFF. For the CDR3, the DNA is TGTGCCAGCAGCCCCGGTCCTAACACCGGGGAGCTGTTTTTT. The full variable domain, with the rest looked up from reference TRBV5-6 and TRBJ2-2, is DAGVTQSPTHLIKTRGQQVTLRCSPKSGHDTVSWYQQALGQGPQFIFQYYEEEERQRGNFPDRFSGHQFPNYSSELNVNALLLGDSALYLCASSPGPNTGELFFGEGSRLTVL.

CDR3 nucleotide sequence: TGCAGCGTACGATTTCGGTCAAGCTCGCCAGATACGCAGTATTTT. As protein: CSVRFRSSSPDTQYF. V and J are TRBV29-1 and TRBJ2-3; D is unclear. The V end lost 6 bases, the J end lost 4 bases, and 20 bases lay between the germline ends. CDR3 length: 15 residues. Germline V gives CDR1 SQVTM, CDR2 ANQGSEA.

The chain joins TRBV4-2 to TRBJ2-1; 7 bases are shared with TRBD2. Looked up from germline, CDR1 is LGHNA and CDR2 is YNFKEQ. CDR3 length: 17 residues. Germline trimming cut 0 bases from V and 4 bases from J; bases unmatched to any gene: 9. The CDR3: CASSQDLSGAVYNEQFF. The DNA for the CDR3 is TGTGCCAGCAGCCAAGATCTGAGCGGGGCGGTTTACAATGAGCAGTTCTTC.

The rearrangement links TRBV14 to TRBJ1-1; D is unclear. Germline loops: CDR1 SGHDN, CDR2 FVKESK. The CDR3 covers 14 residues. V lost 4 bases and J lost 11, with 20 bases in between. CDR3 in amino acids: CASSPTIRVRGAFF. DNA of the CDR3: TGTGCCAGCAGCCCCACAATCCGGGTTAGAGGGGCTTTCTTT.

The genes are TRBV28 and TRBJ1-2; D not certain. Trimming left V 11 bases short and J 1 base short, with 11 bases between. CDR3 length equals 12 residues. Germline V gene data show CDR1 as MDHEN and CDR2 as SYDVKM. The CDR3 sequence is CADYTVNYGYTF. In nucleotides, the CDR3 is TGTGCCGATTATACAGTTAACTATGGCTACACCTTC.

V is TRBV27 and J is TRBJ2-2; D call uncertain. CDR3 size: 13 residues. CDR1 MNHEY and CDR2 SMNVEV come from the germline V gene (reference sequence). V was cut by 3 bases and J by 4 bases, with 6 bases left in between. The CDR3, as DNA: TGTGCCAGCAGTTTTTCAGGCACCGGGGAGCTGTTTTTT. As protein: CASSFSGTGELFF.

This clone was recorded a few times. The chain recombines TRBV28 with TRBJ2-3; D is perhaps TRBD1 or TRBD2 (5 bases each). Trimming removed 6 bases from V and 7 bases from J, with 20 bases in between. The CDR3 contains 15 residues. Germline V gene lookup returns CDR1 MDHEN and CDR2 SYDVKM. CDR3 DNA sequence: TGTGCCAGCAGCCTCGGGACCACCAGGGTAAATACGCAGTATTTT. Protein product: CASSLGTTRVNTQYF.

The V and J genes are TRBV27 and TRBJ2-1; TRBD2 aligns across 7 bases. Germline CDR1 is MNHEY and CDR2 is SMNVEV (reference sequence). J lost 4 bases, V lost 0 bases, and 24 bases had no gene match. This CDR3 has 22 residues. CDR3 region: CASSLSAVKWEGRWGDYNEQFF. The CDR3 DNA reads as TGTGCCAGCAGTTTATCCGCCGTTAAGTGGGAGGGCCGTTGGGGGGATTACAATGAGCAGTTCTTC.

The rearrangement joins TRBV18 to TRBJ2-2; 7 positions agree with TRBD1. V lost 4 bases, J lost 2 bases, and 4 bases stayed unmatched. Germline loops: CDR1 KGHSH, CDR2 LQKENI. CDR3 size: 15 residues. DNA for the CDR3: TGTGCCAGCTCACACAGGGGAAGTAACACCGGGGAGCTGTTTTTT. This gives the protein CASSHRGSNTGELFF.

This clone was seen only a few times. The junction does not match germline at one end; this may be a read error. V is TRBV6-5 and J is TRBJ2-7; D is ambiguous. CDR1 is MNHEY, CDR2 SVGAGI, per germline. The CDR3 consists of 14 residues. CDR3 nucleotide sequence: TGCGCCAGCAGTGAAGGCGGTAGGTCCTACGAGCAGTACTTC. It yields the protein CASSEGGRSYEQYF.

The genes are TRBV27 and TRBJ2-3, with 12 bases that match TRBD2. There are 20 residues in the CDR3. From germline, CDR1 is MNHEY and CDR2 SMNVEV (reference sequence). Trimming at V came to 5 bases and at J to 3 bases, leaving 18 bases not matched to a gene. The CDR3: CASSPWTSGMPQFRTDTQYF. CDR3 DNA sequence: TGTGCCAGCAGTCCCTGGACTAGCGGGATGCCGCAATTTCGTACAGATACGCAGTATTTT.

This clone was observed a few times. The chain has TRBV9 and TRBJ2-7, with TRBD2 as a possible D gene (6 bases). Germline loops: CDR1 SGDLS, CDR2 YYNGEE. This CDR3 region has 12 residues. Trimming pared 2 bases from V and 6 bases from J, leaving 9 bases between. The CDR3 DNA sequence: TGTGCCAGCAGCGTTTTTAGCGGCGAGCAGTACTTC. This translates into CASSVFSGEQYF. Looking up the rest from reference TRBV9 and TRBJ2-7 gives the full variable domain: DSGVTQTPKHLITATGQRVTLRCSPRSGDLSVYWYQQSLDQGLQFLIQYYNGEERAKGNILERFSAQQFPDLHSELNLSSLELGDSALYFCASSVFSGEQYFGPGTRLTVT.

The chain couples TRBV6-7 to TRBJ2-7; D is possibly TRBD1 (5 bases). TRBV6-7 is an ORF, with its function uncertain. The CDR3 is made up of 18 amino acids. V was pared by 2 bases and J by 4 bases, with 24 bases between. CDR3 in amino acids: CASSYGAHRTFQFYEQYF. As DNA, the CDR3 is TGTGCCAGCAGTTACGGGGCCCATCGGACCTTCCAATTTTACGAGCAGTACTTC.

This sequence joins TRBV5-1 and TRBJ2-2, with TRBD2 identical over 14 bases. This CDR3 is 16 amino acids long. The trim removed 3 bases at V and 6 bases at J, leaving 4 bases unmatched. In germline, CDR1 is SGHRS, CDR2 YFSETQ. This CDR3 reads CASSSGLAGAAGELFF. DNA of the CDR3: TGCGCCAGCAGCTCGGGACTAGCGGGAGCCGCCGGGGAGCTGTTTTTT. Looking up the rest from reference TRBV5-1 and TRBJ2-2 gives the full variable domain: KAGVTQTPRYLIKTRGQQVTLSCSPISGHRSVSWYQQTPGQGLQFLFEYFSETQRNKGNFPGRFSGRQFSNSRSEMNVSTLELGDSALYLCASSSGLAGAAGELFFGEGSRLTVL.

The V gene is TRBV27, the J gene TRBJ2-7, with 9 bases matching TRBD2. Germline loops: CDR1 MNHEY, CDR2 SMNVEV (reference sequence). Trimming removed 6 bases from V and 4 bases from J; junction bases left unmatched: 4. The CDR3 length is 13 residues. This CDR3 is CASRTSGMYEQYF. CDR3 in DNA: TGTGCCAGCAGGACTAGCGGAATGTACGAGCAGTACTTC.

The V call is TRBV6-5, the J call TRBJ2-1; TRBD2 agrees at 8 bases. The V segment lost 6 bases and the J segment 3 bases; nucleotides outside the gene matches: 7. CDR3 size: 15 residues. In germline, CDR1 is MNHEY, CDR2 SVGAGI. This CDR3 reads CASRYSGTYYNEQFF. The CDR3 DNA follows: TGTGCCAGCAGATATAGCGGGACCTACTACAATGAGCAGTTCTTC.

CDR3 residues: CASSERGFNYGYTF. In nucleotides, the CDR3 is TGTGCCAGCAGTGAACGGGGATTTAACTATGGCTACACCTTC. V is TRBV6-5 and J is TRBJ1-2; D is undetermined. The CDR3 is 14 amino acids. Trimming pared 5 bases from V and 1 base from J, leaving 11 bases between. Germline V gene lookup returns CDR1 MNHEY and CDR2 SVGAGI.

The sample holds a few counts of this clone. The J gene is TRBJ2-5, the V gene TRBV11-2; 8 bases align to TRBD2. Per the germline V gene, CDR1 is SGHAT and CDR2 is FQNNGV. V dropped 2 bases and J dropped 1; count of bases not matched to a gene: 6. This CDR3 contains 16 residues. CDR3 amino acids: CASSLRRGDPQETQYF. DNA for the CDR3: TGTGCCAGCAGCTTACGGCGGGGGGACCCCCAAGAGACCCAGTACTTC. Variable domain in full (rest from reference TRBV11-2 and TRBJ2-5): EAGVAQSPRYKIIEKRQSVAFWCNPISGHATLYWYQQILGQGPKLLIQFQNNGVVDDSQLPKDRFSAERLKGVDSTLKIQPAKLEDSAVYLCASSLRRGDPQETQYFGPGTRLLVL.

The V gene is TRBV19, the J gene TRBJ2-2, with 12 bases that match TRBD2. The V gene end was trimmed by 6 bases and the J gene end by 6 bases; junction bases not matched to a gene: 5. There are 15 residues in the CDR3. Germline-derived CDR1 and CDR2 are LNHDA and SQIVND (reference sequence). The CDR3 is CASRLTSGSPGELFF. The CDR3 DNA sequence: TGTGCCAGTAGATTGACTAGCGGGAGCCCCGGGGAGCTGTTTTTT.

J is TRBJ2-7 and V is TRBV15; TRBD2 matches at 7 bases. In germline, CDR1 is LNHNV, CDR2 YYDKDF (reference sequence). V trimming: 0 bases; J trimming: 7 bases; junction bases outside the gene matches: 9. This CDR3 has 15 amino acids. CDR3 region: CATSRDLAGAREQYF. CDR3 sequence (DNA): TGTGCCACCAGCAGAGATTTGGCGGGAGCTCGGGAGCAGTACTTC. Based on the CDR3 plus reference TRBV15 and TRBJ2-7, the full variable domain is DAMVIQNPRYQVTQFGKPVTLSCSQTLNHNVMYWYQQKSSQAPKLLFHYYDKDFNNEADTPDNFQSRRPNTSFCFLDIRSPGLGDTAMYLCATSRDLAGAREQYFGPGTRLTVT.